This TCR beta chain is from a study of Tregs in tolerant kidney transplant recipients. After removal of 6 bases from V and 2 bases from J, the junction contained 6 bases not matched to a gene. This CDR3 region has 15 residues. Germline CDR1 is MNHNY and CDR2 is SVGAGI (reference sequence). Here immunoSEQ multiplex PCR was the method, and the copy in TCRdb shows in-frame clones only, minus some. The sample carries 45,000 to 55,000 clones, about 90% recorded once. Mixed chimerism was transient after nonmyeloablative marrow transplants from related graft donors. This specimen consisted of CD8+ T cells from blood (PBMCs), obtained 24 months after the transplant. The genes are TRBV6-6 and TRBJ2-1, with 8 bases lining up with TRBD2. The source of this sequence is a human patient who received a combined kidney and bone marrow transplant. Some T cells may originate from the graft donor. CDR3 sequence: CASSKGAGAYNEQFF. The CDR3 DNA reads as TGTGCCAGCAGCAAGGGAGCGGGAGCCTACAATGAGCAGTTCTTC.